This TCR beta chain was sequenced for a study of blood T cell repertoires in COVID-19 (dated by TCRdb to the early 2020s). As for the study more broadly: The collaborator samples originated in the United States, Italy and Spain and spanned the acute and convalescent phases of COVID-19. The prospective study material was composed of cDNA or gDNA derived from T cells, B-cell-depleted T cells, or PBMCs. HLA class I and class II types, where available, came from metadata supplied by the sample provider rather than from assay-based typing. Samples came from the ongoing ImmuneRACE study (first 160 participants) plus 1,254 subjects from 6 global collaborators. The repertoires were released in a freely available public database meant as a resource for research on the immune response to SARS-CoV-2. The sample metadata nearly always contained a de-identified subject ID, COVID-19 status, age in years and sex. Subjects who had been exposed to COVID-19, were actively infected with it, or had recovered from it provided the deeply sampled blood TCRbeta repertoires that made up the dataset.

Details on this clone: Its antigen is still unknown. No quality values exist for individual bases; no much larger clone is one base distant.

Whole blood was collected in K2EDTA tubes by collaborating institutions according to the institutions' own protocols. For TCRbeta analysis, collaborators shipped samples in one of three forms: frozen whole blood, isolated PBMCs, or DNA extracted from either of those sample types. The full study reports these points: How much clinical and demographic metadata was included differed by source and by participant, and the metadata was provided uncurated.

Reading from cysteine to phenylalanine, the CDR3 counts 16 amino acids. Of all the DNA, just the CDR3 is kept, 48 bases in frame from base 1. CDR1 MNHEY and CDR2 SVGEGT are derived from the germline V gene. Clipping removes 4 bases from V and 2 bases from J, with 6 as the unmatched junction base count. The immunoSEQ Assay, a bias-controlled multiplex PCR, was used to amplify TCRbeta CDR3 regions from genomic DNA. From the authors' description of their analysis: The number of nucleated cells in each sample was estimated by amplification of reference gene primers within the assay. To quantify the absolute abundance of each unique TCRbeta CDR3 rearrangement, sequence reads were collapsed and filtered. Productive Simpson clonality was computed per sample as the square root of Simpson's diversity index over productive rearrangements. Imported from immuneACCESS, the table was reduced by TCRdb to in-frame sequences with V and J called. These copies leave out some clones; in studies compared against another copy, an unresolved V gene accounts for under half, and the cause of the remainder is not known. V and J calls plus clone size are reproduced from that table; the DNA served to infer D and trimming. This sample comprises about 240,000 clones, around 80% of them detected only once. Less than 6.5% of the sample goes to the ten largest clones.

The sequence derives from a human donor in a cohort sampled during active COVID-19. Sequencing was performed on peripheral blood. This sequence uses TRBV6-2 or TRBV6-3 and TRBJ1-5; 9 bases in between match TRBD1. The DNA sequence is as follows: TGTGCCAGCAGTTCGACGGACAGGGGTGGCAATCAGCCCCAGCATTTT. Its translation is CASSSTDRGGNQPQHF.